What follows are 5 T cell receptor beta chains derived from one specimen sequenced in a study of OX40 agonist ivuxolimab in advanced cancers. Some clones are missing from TCRdb's copy, which holds only in-frame ones; the method was immunoSEQ multiplex PCR. Among 30,000 to 35,000 clones, roughly 82% were seen once, and the ten largest hold 9% to 15%. Sequencing used CD4+ or CD8+ T cells sorted from blood, obtained in a trial of the OX40 agonist ivuxolimab. Source of these receptors: an adult with an advanced solid tumor such as melanoma, head and neck, liver or kidney cancer.

J is TRBJ2-7 and V is TRBV2, with 8 bases that match TRBD2. Germline-derived CDR1 and CDR2 are SNHLY and FYNNEI. V lost 7 bases to trimming and J lost 5 bases; unmatched junction nucleotides: 7. CDR3 length equals 13 residues. CDR3 in amino acids: CASNGLAEHEQYF. CDR3 DNA sequence: TGTGCCAGCAATGGACTAGCTGAACACGAGCAGTACTTC. The whole variable domain, filled in from reference TRBV2 and TRBJ2-7, reads EPEVTQTPSHQVTQMGQEVILRCVPISNHLYFYWYRQILGQKVEFLVSFYNNEISEKSEIFDDQFSVERPDGSNFTLKIRSTKLEDSAMYFCASNGLAEHEQYFGPGTRLTVT.

The rearrangement joins TRBV4-1 to TRBJ1-1; D is ambiguous. CDR3 length: 13 residues. Looked up from germline, CDR1 is MGHRA and CDR2 is YSYEKL. V gave up 0 bases and J gave up 10 bases, with 12 bases separating them. CDR3 in DNA: TGCGCCAGCAGCCAAGATTCACCACCCCGAGCTTTCTTT. This translates into CASSQDSPPRAFF.

The CDR3 DNA is TGTGCCAGCAGTCCCAGGGACAGGGGAATATACGAGCAGTACTTC. Its protein product is CASSPRDRGIYEQYF. V is TRBV28 and J is TRBJ2-7, with 10 bases fitting TRBD1. The CDR3 runs to 15 residues. Germline V CDR1 and CDR2: MDHEN, SYDVKM. Trimming removed 5 bases from V and 4 bases from J; junction bases left unmatched: 8.

The chain combines TRBV5-6 with TRBJ1-4, with D maybe TRBD1 (6 bases). CDR3 length: 16 amino acids. V was trimmed by 1 base and J by 5 bases, leaving 15 bases between them. The germline V gene encodes CDR1 SGHDT and CDR2 YYEEEE. The DNA for the CDR3 is TGTGCCAGCAGCTTGACAGGGTGGTACGGGAATGAAAAACTGTTTTTT. Translating it yields CASSLTGWYGNEKLFF.

This clone appeared a single time. This sample includes further DNA sequences coding for the same CDR3. J is TRBJ2-7 and V is TRBV30; D gene ambiguous. Germline V gene data show CDR1 as GTSNPN and CDR2 as SVGIG (reference sequence). The CDR3 is 11 amino acids. The germline V and J ends were trimmed by 5 bases and 0 bases, with 5 bases remaining between them. The CDR3 protein is CAWGDSYEQYF. CDR3 coding DNA: TGTGCCTGGGGGGACTCCTACGAGCAGTACTTC.